A selection of T cell receptor beta chains follows, all from one sample in a study of shared clonotypes between healthy human individuals. Assay used: immunoSEQ multiplex PCR; TCRdb lists only in-frame clones, some missing. Of over a million clones listed, around 76% were seen once; the top ten hold 1.4% to 1.5%. The sequencing sample was made of memory CD4+ T cells sorted from blood. The receptors come from a man younger than 35 in good health. Both conserved end residues are part of each CDR3. Each record gives: J gene, clone size, V gene, D gene, CDR3 DNA, CDR3 protein. The D gene is left open where the match is weak. Expanded clones are given a class, and other clones once, few, many or no size at all.

>TRBJ2-5|.|TRBV7-2|TRBD1
TGTGCCAGCAGCCAACAGGGGACAGGGGGCGGAGAGACCCAGTACTTC
CASSQQGTGGGETQYF
>TRBJ2-7|.|TRBV19|.
TGTGCCAGTAGTCCCTCGGGGTTCGAGCAGTACTTC
CASSPSGFEQYF
>TRBJ2-5|.|TRBV28|TRBD1
TGTGCCAGCAGGCCAGGGGGCAGGGAGACCCAGTACTTC
CASRPGGRETQYF
>TRBJ2-5|.|TRBV6-1|.
TGTGCCAGCAGTGACTGGCGGGGCCAAGAGACCCAGTACTTC
CASSDWRGQETQYF
>TRBJ2-1|.|TRBV25-1|.
TGTGCCAGCAGTGAATCACAGGGTGGGGTCAATGAGCAGTTCTTC
CASSESQGGVNEQFF
>TRBJ2-7|once|TRBV5-8|.
TGTGCCAGCACCTTTTCGCCGGGACCCTGGGACGAGCAGTACTTC
CASTFSPGPWDEQYF
>TRBJ2-5|.|TRBV27|TRBD1
TGTGCCAGCAGTTATGATTCCAGGGGGCGGGAGACCCAGTACTTC
CASSYDSRGRETQYF
>TRBJ2-6|once|TRBV7-2|TRBD2
TGTGCCAGCAGCTTAGGGCTAGCGGGAGTATCAGGGGCCAACGTCCTGACTTTC
CASSLGLAGVSGANVLTF
>TRBJ2-2|.|TRBV5-6|TRBD2
TGTGCCAGCAGCCACGGGGGGGCCAACGGGGAGCTGTTTTTT
CASSHGGANGELFF
>TRBJ1-2|.|TRBV19|.
TGTGCCAGTAGCAAAACAGCGCCCTCGGCCTATGGCTACACCTTC
CASSKTAPSAYGYTF
>TRBJ2-2|.|TRBV9|TRBD2
TGTGCCAGCAGCGTGACTAGCGGAAACACCGGGGAGCTGTTTTTT
CASSVTSGNTGELFF
>TRBJ2-1|.|TRBV27|.
TGTGCCAGCAGAAGCCCTTCTAGCTTGCAGTTCTTC
CASRSPSSLQFF
>TRBJ1-4|.|TRBV20-1|.
TGCAGTGCTGGGACGGGGGAGAAACTGTTTTTT
CSAGTGEKLFF
>TRBJ2-3|.|TRBV5-1|TRBD1
TGCGCCAGCAGCTGGGCACAGGGGGCATCAGATACGCAGTATTTT
CASSWAQGASDTQYF
>TRBJ1-6|.|TRBV30|.
TGTGCCTGGAGTGAGGGATCCTATAATTCACCCCTCCACTTT
CAWSEGSYNSPLHF
>TRBJ2-1|.|TRBV5-1|.
TGCGCCAGCAGAGAGGAGAGCAATGAGCAGTTCTTC
CASREESNEQFF
>TRBJ2-5|.|TRBV5-6|TRBD2
TGTGCCAGCAGCTTGGGACTAGCGGGAGCGGGAGAGACCCAGTACTTC
CASSLGLAGAGETQYF
>TRBJ1-2|.|TRBV18|.
TGTGCCAGCTCACCTGAAACTAACTATGGCTACACCTTC
CASSPETNYGYTF
>TRBJ2-7|.|TRBV5-4|.
TGTGCCAGCAGCTTGGATTTACAGCAACGCGAGCAGTACTTC
CASSLDLQQREQYF
>TRBJ1-1|.|TRBV7-2|.
TGTGCCAGCAGCTTAACGGTGGGGACTGAAGCTTTCTTT
CASSLTVGTEAFF
>TRBJ2-2|.|TRBV30|.
TGTGCCTGGGATGCGCGAGGGCAGGGTGGCGGGGAGCTGTTTTTT
CAWDARGQGGGELFF
>TRBJ1-3|few|TRBV11-2|.
TGTGCCAGCAGCTCCGACTGGCCCTCTGGAAACACCATATATTTT
CASSSDWPSGNTIYF
>TRBJ1-5|few|TRBV6-1|.
TGTGCCAGCAGTGAAGCGATAGGCCGGCAAGCCAGCAATCAGCCCCAGCATTTT
CASSEAIGRQASNQPQHF
>TRBJ2-7|.|TRBV6-5|.
TGTGCCAGCACCATTCGCAGGGAGTACGAGCAGTACTTC
CASTIRREYEQYF
>TRBJ2-7|.|TRBV5-1|TRBD2
TGCGCCAGCTCTGCGGGAGGGCCGTTCGAGCAGTACTTC
CASSAGGPFEQYF
>TRBJ1-1|.|TRBV5-1|TRBD1
TGCGCCAGCAGGGCGGCGACAGGGGGTAACACTGAAGCTTTCTTT
CASRAATGGNTEAFF
>TRBJ2-7|.|TRBV6-5|.
TGTGCCAGCAGTTACGCCAGGGGCGAGCAGTACTTC
CASSYARGEQYF
>TRBJ2-7|.|TRBV7-2|TRBD2
TGTGCCAGCAGCGCGGGGGGGGAGCAGTACTTC
CASSAGGEQYF
>TRBJ1-4|.|TRBV7-9|.
TGTGCCAGCAGCTTAGCGTCCTCAGTTGGTGAAAAACTGTTTTTT
CASSLASSVGEKLFF
>TRBJ1-6|.|TRBV30|.
TGTGCCTGGAATCGGCCTCTCAATTCACCCCTCCACTTT
CAWNRPLNSPLHF
>TRBJ1-3|.|TRBV19|.
TGTGCCAGTAGTGTCAACAGGAACTCTGGAAACACCATATATTTT
CASSVNRNSGNTIYF
>TRBJ1-6|.|TRBV5-6|.
TGTGCCAGCAGGTCAGACTCCGGAAATTCACCCCTCCACTTT
CASRSDSGNSPLHF
>TRBJ2-3|.|TRBV7-9|TRBD2
TGTGCCAGCAGCTTGGGTACTAGCGGGGGGTCGGTAGATACGCAGTATTTT
CASSLGTSGGSVDTQYF
>TRBJ2-1|.|TRBV4-3|TRBD1
TGCGCCAGCAGCCAAGCCCCCGGGACAGGGTTCAATGAGCAGTTCTTC
CASSQAPGTGFNEQFF
>TRBJ2-5|.|TRBV11-3|.
TGTGCCAGCAGCTTAATTCAGGGGAGGGAGACCCAGTACTTC
CASSLIQGRETQYF
>TRBJ1-1|.|TRBV10-3|.
TGTGCCATCAGTGAGTCGGGACTGAGCACTGAAGCTTTCTTT
CAISESGLSTEAFF
>TRBJ2-1|.|TRBV6-4|.
TGTGCCAGCAGTGAGTACGGGGGCCGCTCCTACAATGAGCAGTTCTTC
CASSEYGGRSYNEQFF
>TRBJ2-7|.|TRBV30|TRBD2
TGTGCCTGGAGCTCTCGGGAGGCCGAGCAGTACTTC
CAWSSREAEQYF
>TRBJ2-7|.|TRBV6-6|.
TGTGCCAGCAGTGCCGGGAGTCCGGGGGAGCAGTACTTC
CASSAGSPGEQYF
>TRBJ1-2|once|TRBV19|.
TGTGCCAGTAGTACGGGACAATCTTATGGCTACACCTTC
CASSTGQSYGYTF
>TRBJ2-7|few|TRBV7-9|TRBD2
TGTGCCAGCAGCTCAACTAGCGGGGCCGTGGACTTC
CASSSTSGAVDF
>TRBJ2-2|.|TRBV6-5|.
TGTGCCAGCAGTTACAGGAGGGAGGGGGTCGGGGAGCTGTTTTTT
CASSYRREGVGELFF
>TRBJ2-6|.|TRBV2|.
TGTGCCAGCAGTGACAGCTCTGGGGCCAACGTCCTGACTTTC
CASSDSSGANVLTF
>TRBJ1-1|.|TRBV7-9|.
TGTGCCAGCAGCCCTTTTGGGACGGGAACTGAAGCTTTCTTT
CASSPFGTGTEAFF
>TRBJ1-5|.|TRBV7-2|.
TGTGCCAGCAGCGGGAGGAGCAATCAGCCCCAGCATTTT
CASSGRSNQPQHF
>TRBJ1-5|.|TRBV10-2|.
TGCGCCAGCTCAGATGGGACCGCGGGTCAGCCCCAGCATTTT
CASSDGTAGQPQHF